This T cell receptor (beta chain) came from a study of OX40 agonist ivuxolimab in advanced cancers. Some background on the complete study: Ivuxolimab, which targeted the costimulatory receptor OX40 (CD134), was an agonistic, fully human IgG2 monoclonal antibody. Of the 52 patients in dose escalation, 19 had hepatocellular carcinoma, some 15 had melanoma, 9 had renal cell carcinoma and 9 had head and neck cancer. Peripheral TCRbeta sequencing was intended to test whether TCR sequence diversity was altered and clonal T-cell expansion was caused by ivuxolimab. The dose-escalation cohort was roughly 87% male with a mean age of approximately 60 years, ranging from about 23 to 85. Partial responses occurred in three dose-escalation patients: two with cutaneous melanoma and one with hepatocellular carcinoma. Patients were allowed to have had prior anti-PD-1, anti-PD-L1 or anti-CTLA-4 therapy, and approximately 43% of the dose-escalation patients had previously received checkpoint inhibitors. Intravenous ivuxolimab was administered to patients every 2 weeks at six dose levels: 0.01, 0.1, 0.3, 1.5, 3 and 10 mg/kg. The paper describes the monotherapy dose-escalation part (N ≈ 52 patients) of the phase I trial of ivuxolimab.

Genomic DNA was extracted from sorted cells for sequencing of the TCRbeta CDR3 region. The immunoSEQ Assay was used for sequencing of TCRbeta CDR3 regions. TCRdb's version of the immuneACCESS table is confined to in-frame rearrangements and falls short of the full clone set. An unresolved V gene accounts for under half of the shortfall where checked; the remainder is of unknown origin. The sample contains about 73,000 clones, over 80% of them found a single time. The top ten hold approximately 0.5% of the sample. What the research found in general, with its limitations: In partial responders in the 0.1-3.0 mg/kg groups, normalized peripheral clonal expansion was found to be among the lowest, especially among CD8+ T cells. After ivuxolimab, CD8+ T cells had more expanded clones than CD4+ T cells on average. The antigen specificity of the clonally expanded peripheral T cells was not determined. Low levels of normalized T-cell clonal expansion were also seen in some patients who did not respond. At doses from 0.1 to 3.0 mg/kg, clonal expansion was seen in both CD4+ and CD8+ blood T cells between baseline and week 6.

The trial excluded patients who had a history of autoimmune disease or were on systemic immunosuppression. Peripheral blood for TCR sequencing was collected from all dose cohorts at baseline, on cycle 4 day 1, and on cycle 7 day 1. The samples were drawn from a first-in-human, open-label, multicenter phase I dose-escalation trial of ivuxolimab. Adults with locally advanced or metastatic melanoma, renal cell carcinoma, hepatocellular carcinoma or head and neck squamous cell carcinoma were enrolled in the trial. Before TCR sequencing, CD4+ T cells and CD8+ T cells from peripheral blood were sorted into separate populations. As regards this clone: Which antigen it targets is not known. No base qualities exist here, and no much larger clone lies one base off it.

The receptor comes from an adult with an advanced solid tumor such as melanoma, head and neck, liver or kidney cancer. Source: CD4+ or CD8+ T cells sorted from blood, taken in a trial of the OX40 agonist ivuxolimab.

The CDR3 region: CASSIGDLRAGELFF. In nucleotides, the sequence is TGCGCCAGCAGCATAGGGGACCTCCGGGCCGGGGAGCTGTTTTTT. The sequence is built from TRBV5-1 and TRBJ2-2; the D gene is tentatively TRBD1 or TRBD2, each matching 5 bases. The CDR3 covers 15 residues, taking in both the cysteine and the phenylalanine. The sequence is cut down to CDR3 DNA, 45 bases in frame from base 1. The germline V gene gives CDR1 as SGHRS and CDR2 as YFSETQ. V gives up 4 bases and J gives up 6 bases, and the segment between their germline ends measures 16 bases.